The 25 T cell receptor beta chains below come from one sample, sequenced in a study of cytomegalovirus exposure and HLA in healthy donors. PCR was performed using 60 Vbeta and 13 Jbeta primers. Here immunoSEQ multiplex PCR was the method, and the copy in TCRdb shows in-frame clones only, minus some. The table has around 130,000 clones, around 90% seen once. The sample consisted of PBMCs. These receptor sequences come from a woman in her thirties or forties in good health and CMV-seronegative.

The rearrangement uses TRBV5-5 and TRBJ2-7; the D gene is possibly TRBD1 (5 bases). The CDR3 loop spans 16 amino acids. V was cut by 5 bases and J by 2 bases, with 20 bases left in between. The germline V gene encodes CDR1 SGHKS and CDR2 YYEKEE (reference sequence). The CDR3 spells CASRSRVNDLAYEQYF. CDR3 in DNA: TGTGCCAGCAGGAGCAGGGTAAACGACCTAGCCTACGAGCAGTACTTC.

The chain combines TRBV19 with TRBJ2-7, with 10 bases aligning to TRBD2. The CDR3 runs to 15 residues. V trimming: 5 bases; J trimming: 3 bases; junction bases outside the gene matches: 7. The germline CDR1 and CDR2 sequences are LNHDA and SQIVND (reference sequence). The CDR3 bases are TGTGCCAGTAGTCATCCGGGACTAGCGTTCTACGAGCAGTACTTC. Translated: CASSHPGLAFYEQYF.

The chain is built from TRBV5-5 and TRBJ2-7; 13 bases map to TRBD2. This CDR3 has 15 amino acids. The germline gives CDR1 SGHKS, CDR2 YYEKEE (reference sequence). The V segment lost 3 bases and the J segment 5 bases; nucleotides outside the gene matches: 5. CDR3 amino acids: CASSSGLAGFHEQYF. CDR3 DNA sequence: TGTGCCAGCAGCTCGGGACTAGCGGGATTCCACGAGCAGTACTTC.

The rearrangement links TRBV6-4 to TRBJ1-4; 7 bases line up with TRBD1. CDR3 length equals 15 residues. The V segment lost 8 bases and the J segment 8 bases; nucleotides outside the gene matches: 14. Germline loops: CDR1 MRHNA, CDR2 SNTAGT. CDR3 residues: CASRPTGTVWEKLFF. The CDR3 DNA reads as TGTGCCAGCCGGCCGACTGGGACAGTCTGGGAAAAACTGTTTTTT.

Only a few counts were recorded for this clone. V gene TRBV28 combines with J gene TRBJ1-2, with a weak D call TRBD1 (5 bases). Germline lookup yields CDR1 MDHEN and CDR2 SYDVKM. V lost 6 bases and J 6 bases, leaving 11 bases between the germline ends. CDR3 length: 12 residues. The CDR3 bases are TGTGCCAGCAGAATCAGGGCGGATGGCTACACCTTC. It is translated as CASRIRADGYTF.

As concerns this clone: Other DNA sequences from this sample encode an identical CDR3 as well. J is TRBJ2-5 and V is TRBV5-1, with 9 bases fitting TRBD2. Germline V lookup: CDR1 SGHRS, CDR2 YFSETQ. This CDR3 contains 15 residues. Unmatched junction bases numbered 4, after V lost 0 bases and J lost 4 bases. The CDR3 sequence: CASSLALAGGETQYF. Here the CDR3 DNA reads TGCGCCAGCAGCTTGGCACTAGCGGGTGGAGAGACCCAGTACTTC.

This clone was seen a few times. V is TRBV4-1 and J is TRBJ1-2; a possible D gene is TRBD1 (6 bases). The ends were cut back, 4 bases at V and 0 bases at J, with 15 bases in the middle. Germline V gene lookup returns CDR1 MGHRA and CDR2 YSYEKL. This CDR3 has 16 amino acids. The CDR3 loop reads CASSLYTGITNYGYTF. CDR3 nucleotide sequence: TGCGCCAGCAGCCTGTATACAGGGATAACTAACTATGGCTACACCTTC.

V is TRBV29-1 and J is TRBJ2-1; 10 bases map to TRBD2. This CDR3 spans 13 amino acids. After removal of 7 bases from V and 4 bases from J, the junction contained 4 bases not matched to a gene. Germline CDR1 SQVTM, CDR2 ANQGSEA. The CDR3 sequence is CSGGTSVYNEQFF. For the CDR3, the DNA is TGCAGCGGCGGGACTAGCGTGTACAATGAGCAGTTCTTC.

This clone occurred a few times. Sequence at one end of the junction differs from germline and may be a read error. This chain links TRBV7-9 with TRBJ2-3; weak D call: TRBD1 (5 bases). Germline lookup yields CDR1 SEHNR and CDR2 FQNEAQ (reference sequence). CDR3 length equals 14 residues. CDR3 amino acids: CSSSPQGATDTQYF. CDR3 DNA sequence: TGTTCCAGCAGCCCCCAGGGTGCGACAGATACGCAGTATTTT.

This sequence joins TRBV6-5 and TRBJ1-2, with D possibly TRBD1 on 5 matching bases. The CDR3 runs to 14 residues. Germline CDR1 and CDR2: MNHEY and SVGAGI. Deletions cut 7 bases from V and 0 bases from J, with 12 bases between. DNA of the CDR3: TGTGCCAGCAATGAAGGACAAACTAACTATGGCTACACCTTC. Protein sequence: CASNEGQTNYGYTF.

The rearrangement uses TRBV23-1 and TRBJ2-3; TRBD2 matches at 13 bases. TRBV23-1 carries the ORF label, with uncertain function. CDR3 size: 16 residues. The V segment lost 3 bases and the J segment 4 bases; nucleotides outside the gene matches: 4. The CDR3, as DNA: TGCGCCAGCAGTCAGCGGACTAGCGGGAGCGCAGATACGCAGTATTTT. Translated, it gives CASSQRTSGSADTQYF.

The chain couples TRBV16 to TRBJ1-4; tentative D call: TRBD1 (5 bases). Germline V gives CDR1 KGHSY, CDR2 FQNENV. The CDR3 sequence is 14 residues long. Trimming left V 2 bases short and J 8 bases short, with 12 bases between. CDR3 DNA: TGTGCCAGCAGCCAAAGACTGACAGCAGAAAAACTGTTTTTT. This sequence encodes CASSQRLTAEKLFF.

This chain connects TRBV7-9 to TRBJ2-5; D perhaps matches TRBD1 (6 bases). This CDR3 has 14 amino acids. Trimming cost V 4 bases and J 5 bases, with 14 bases left between them. Per the germline V gene, CDR1 is SEHNR and CDR2 is FQNEAQ (reference sequence). CDR3 nucleotides: TGTGCCAGCAGCTCAAATACAGGGAGCGAGACCCAGTACTTC. It encodes CASSSNTGSETQYF. The full variable domain, rest sourced from reference TRBV7-9 and TRBJ2-5, is DTGVSQNPRHKITKRGQNVTFRCDPISEHNRLYWYRQTLGQGPEFLTYFQNEAQLEKSRLLSDRFSAERPKGSFSTLEIQRTEQGDSAMYLCASSSNTGSETQYFGPGTRLLVL.

The chain joins TRBV10-3 to TRBJ2-5; D ambiguous. The J call may be faulty, since TRBJ2-7 better matches the DNA end. The CDR3 consists of 11 residues. Germline V CDR1 and CDR2: ENHRY, SYGVKD. The CDR3 spells CAISDLYEQYF. In DNA form, the CDR3 reads TGTGCCATCAGTGATCTATACGAGCAGTACTTC.

V and J are TRBV5-5 and TRBJ2-7; no clear D gene. Looked up from germline, CDR1 is SGHKS and CDR2 is YYEKEE (reference sequence). The CDR3 runs 13 residues. V lost 2 bases to trimming and J lost 2 bases, with 8 bases between them. The CDR3 reads CASSFASTYEQYF. As DNA, the CDR3 is TGTGCCAGCAGCTTTGCCAGTACCTACGAGCAGTACTTC.

V gene TRBV29-1 combines with J gene TRBJ2-7; TRBD2 matches at 12 bases. Germline CDR1 and CDR2: SQVTM and ANQGSEA. Trimming removed 4 bases from V and 7 bases from J; junction bases left unmatched: 5. The CDR3 is made up of 13 amino acids. In DNA, the CDR3 is TGCAGCGTTGGGACTAGCGGGAATCGGGAGCAGTACTTC. This encodes CSVGTSGNREQYF.

The CDR3 region has the DNA TGTGCCAGCCAAGACAGGGCTGGAAACACCATATATTTT. It encodes CASQDRAGNTIYF. This chain connects TRBV28 to TRBJ1-3, with 7 bases lining up with TRBD1. V lost 8 bases, J lost 2 bases, and 3 bases stayed unmatched. This CDR3 comprises 13 residues. CDR1 is MDHEN and CDR2 is SYDVKM in the germline V gene.

The chain carries TRBV5-1 and TRBJ1-2, with 7 bases fitting TRBD1. V was pared by 4 bases and J by 1 base, with 7 bases of the junction left unmatched. The CDR3 spans 15 residues. Per the germline V gene, CDR1 is SGHRS and CDR2 is YFSETQ. The CDR3 coding sequence is TGCGCCAGCAGCCCCACCGGGACAGTTAACTATGGCTACACCTTC. This codes for CASSPTGTVNYGYTF.

The chain is built from TRBV11-2 and TRBJ1-1, with D perhaps matching TRBD1 (6 bases). In germline, CDR1 is SGHAT, CDR2 FQNNGV. The CDR3 is made up of 13 amino acids. Trimming removed 7 bases at V and 1 base at J, with 10 bases between. CDR3 sequence (DNA): TGTGCCAGCAACCCACAGGGGAACACTGAAGCTTTCTTT. This gives the protein CASNPQGNTEAFF.

The V and J genes are TRBV18 and TRBJ2-2; tentatively, D is TRBD2 (6 bases). The V and J ends lost 3 bases and 0 bases respectively, with 14 bases between them. This CDR3 contains 17 residues. Germline lookup yields CDR1 KGHSH and CDR2 LQKENI. CDR3 sequence (DNA): TGTGCCAGCTCACCCCAAGGGCGGGGCACGAACACCGGGGAGCTGTTTTTT. Protein sequence: CASSPQGRGTNTGELFF.

The V and J genes are TRBV6-5 and TRBJ1-1; no firm D call. Between the trimmed V and J ends, which lost 6 bases and 4 bases, there was a span of 12 bases. Germline CDR1 reads MNHEY; CDR2 reads SVGAGI. CDR3 length equals 13 residues. The CDR3 DNA reads as TGTGCCAGCAGCGATCTAGAGTTCACTGAAGCTTTCTTT. Protein sequence: CASSDLEFTEAFF.

The rearrangement joins TRBV5-4 to TRBJ1-5; D uncertain. The CDR3 loop spans 15 amino acids. Germline CDR1 SGHNT, CDR2 YYREEE (reference sequence). The ends were cut back, 4 bases at V and 0 bases at J, with 11 bases in the middle. CDR3 sequence: CASSQLPGSNQPQHF. The CDR3 bases are TGTGCCAGCAGCCAATTACCCGGTAGCAATCAGCCCCAGCATTTT.

The chain is built from TRBV11-2 and TRBJ2-1; 10 positions agree with TRBD1. Trimming removed 2 bases from V and 5 bases from J; junction bases left unmatched: 9. The CDR3 extends over 17 amino acids. Germline loops: CDR1 SGHAT, CDR2 FQNNGV. CDR3 loop: CASSLLFGQGGDNEQFF. CDR3 nucleotide sequence: TGTGCCAGCAGCTTACTGTTCGGACAGGGGGGGGACAATGAGCAGTTCTTC.

DNA of the CDR3: TGTGCCAGCAGCTTACCAGCGGGAGTAACCTACGAGCAGTACTTC. This gives the protein CASSLPAGVTYEQYF. This chain uses TRBV7-8 with TRBJ2-7; TRBD2 matches at 8 bases. The CDR3 is 15 amino acids. V shed 2 bases, J shed 2 bases, and the junction held 5 bases outside the gene matches. In germline, CDR1 is SGHVS, CDR2 FQNEAQ.

The J gene is TRBJ1-4, the V gene TRBV7-9; D is unclear. Per germline, CDR1 SEHNR and CDR2 FQNEAQ (reference sequence). Deletions cut 8 bases from V and 7 bases from J, with 17 bases between. The CDR3 loop spans 14 amino acids. CDR3 sequence reads: CASATLSRGEKLFF. CDR3 nucleotides: TGTGCCAGCGCCACCCTTTCCCGGGGTGAAAAACTGTTTTTT.